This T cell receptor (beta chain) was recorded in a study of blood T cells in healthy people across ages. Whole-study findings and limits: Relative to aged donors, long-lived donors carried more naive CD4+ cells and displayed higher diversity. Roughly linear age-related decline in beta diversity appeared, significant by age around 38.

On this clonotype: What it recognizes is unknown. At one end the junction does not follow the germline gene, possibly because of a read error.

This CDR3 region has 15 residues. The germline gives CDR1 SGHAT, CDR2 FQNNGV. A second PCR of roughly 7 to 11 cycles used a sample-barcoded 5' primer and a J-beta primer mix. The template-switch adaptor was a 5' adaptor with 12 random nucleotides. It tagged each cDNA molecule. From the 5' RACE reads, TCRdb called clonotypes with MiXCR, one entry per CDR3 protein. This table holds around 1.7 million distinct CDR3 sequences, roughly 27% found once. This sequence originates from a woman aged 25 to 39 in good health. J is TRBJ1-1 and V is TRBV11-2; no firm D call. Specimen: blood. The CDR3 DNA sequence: TGTGTCAGCAGCCCCAGGTGGAGCTCCAACACTGAAGCTTTCTTT. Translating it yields CVSSPRWSSNTEAFF. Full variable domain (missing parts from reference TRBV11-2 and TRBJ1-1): EAGVAQSPRYKIIEKRQSVAFWCNPISGHATLYWYQQILGQGPKLLIQFQNNGVVDDSQLPKDRFSAERLKGVDSTLKIQPAKLEDSAVYLCVSSPRWSSNTEAFFGQGTRLTVV.